This TCR beta chain was identified in a study of blood T cell repertoires in COVID-19. This clone was recorded once. This CDR3 region has 14 residues. Between the trimmed V and J ends, which lost 4 bases and 5 bases, there was a span of 13 bases. The germline gives CDR1 LGHDT, CDR2 YNNKEL (reference sequence). Produced via immunoSEQ multiplex PCR; TCRdb's table is partial and in-frame only. The sample lists 110,000 or so clones; more than 75% were seen once. This receptor was taken from a woman between 40 and 55 years old with acute or convalescent COVID-19. This rearrangement joins TRBV3-1 (or the pseudogene TRBV3-2) to TRBJ2-3, with D perhaps TRBD2 (5 bases). The sequencing sample was made of peripheral blood. In DNA form, the CDR3 reads TGTGCCAGCAGCCGGCCCCCGGGGAGAGATACGCAGTATTTT. It codes for CASSRPPGRDTQYF.